This T cell receptor beta chain is drawn from a study of T cell repertoires in cytomegalovirus infection. The ends were cut back, 6 bases at V and 4 bases at J, with 10 bases in the middle. CDR1 is SNHLY and CDR2 is FYNNEI in the germline V gene. The CDR3 covers 13 residues. With regard to this clonotype: Its antigen remains unidentified.

TCRdb reprocessed the reads with MiXCR, giving one entry per CDR3 protein. The data contain about 480,000 distinct CDR3 sequences, 30% to 35% of them singletons. The sample here was cultured PBMCs, taken from culture after CMV antigen stimulation. This chain links TRBV2 with TRBJ2-1, with D unclear. This clonotype was sampled from a human donor in good health (CMV status not recorded). Some clones in this sample may be carry-over from other donors' samples. This chain's CDR3 is CASRERDYNEQFF. For the CDR3, the DNA is TGTGCCAGCAGAGAGCGAGATTACAATGAGCAGTTCTTC.